In its sample, the clone carrying this T cell receptor (beta chain) was seen a few times. Antigen: not known. CDR3 length: 14 residues. CDR1 and CDR2 (germline): SGHRS, YFSETQ. Trimming cost V 3 bases and J 5 bases, with 12 bases left between them. These data are taken from a study of blood T cells in healthy people across ages. Study conclusions and caveats: As age increased, TCR beta diversity per million T cells fell in a roughly linear fashion.

Primed by a sample-barcoded 5' primer and a J-beta primer mix, a second PCR proceeded for about 6 to 12 cycles. Every molecule of cDNA carried a tag from a template-switch adaptor with 12 random nucleotides. Samples each returned at least 2.5 million CDR3-containing paired-end reads. Each CDR3 protein gets one entry after TCRdb re-called the 5' RACE reads with MiXCR. The table has about a million distinct CDR3 sequences, 45% to 50% seen once. Specimen: blood. This chain joins TRBV5-1 and TRBJ2-1, with D perhaps TRBD1 or TRBD2 (5 bases each). This clonotype was sampled from a young man in good health. CDR3 residues: CASSSGTPNNEQFF. As DNA, the CDR3 is TGCGCCAGCAGCTCCGGGACCCCTAACAATGAGCAGTTCTTC.